The present T cell receptor beta chain was sequenced within a study of blood T cell repertoires in COVID-19. Study overall: Sources were T cells, B-cell-depleted T cells, or PBMCs; the material itself was cDNA or gDNA.

Using immunoSEQ multiplex PCR, the repertoire was profiled, and TCRdb retains in-frame clones only, with some absent. The table shows tens of thousands of clones, with 85% occurring only once. The TCR was taken from a human donor in a cohort sampled during active COVID-19. The sample comprised peripheral blood.

CDR3 sequence (DNA): TGTGCCAGCAGTTACAGGCAGGGGGCGCCATGGGATGAGCAGTTCTTC. It codes for CASSYRQGAPWDEQFF. V usage is TRBV6-2 or TRBV6-3 and J usage is TRBJ2-1; 8 bases map to TRBD1. The V segment lost 2 bases and the J segment 8 bases; nucleotides outside the gene matches: 11. The CDR3 sequence is 16 residues long. Germline loops: CDR1 MNHEY, CDR2 SVGEGT.